The rows below give T cell receptor beta chains drawn from one sample of a study of molecular identifiers for immune sequencing clone quantification. A single record per CDR3 protein comes from TCRdb applying MiXCR to the PCR reads. The repertoire holds about 500,000 distinct CDR3 sequences, about a fifth seen once, with about 0.78% in the top ten. The sample comprised naive CD8+ T cells from blood, with Jurkat cell RNA spiked in. The receptors were gathered from a human donor in good health. Some libraries in this study had Jurkat cell RNA spiked in. Both conserved end residues are part of each CDR3. A D gene is named only where the DNA matches it firmly. Clone size is given for some rows only: seen once, a few or many times, or a class if the clone is expanded.

CDR3nt: TGTGCCAGCAGCTTAGACAGGGGGCTGTATAATGAAAAACTGTTTTTT; CDR3aa: CASSLDRGLYNEKLFF; d_gene: TRBD1; v_gene: TRBV7-9; j_gene: TRBJ1-4; abundance: .
CDR3nt: TGTGCCAGCAGCGCAGGGACAGGGGGCATTGGGGCCAACGTCCTGACTTTC; CDR3aa: CASSAGTGGIGANVLTF; d_gene: TRBD1; v_gene: TRBV11-3; j_gene: TRBJ2-6; abundance: .
CDR3nt: TGTGCCAGCAGTTTATCCCGGAGCTCCTACGAGCAGTACTTC; CDR3aa: CASSLSRSSYEQYF; d_gene: .; v_gene: TRBV27; j_gene: TRBJ2-7; abundance: many
CDR3nt: TGTGCCAGCAGGGACAGGGACGGGAGTGACACTGAAGCTTTCTTT; CDR3aa: CASRDRDGSDTEAFF; d_gene: TRBD1; v_gene: TRBV4-2; j_gene: TRBJ1-1; abundance: many
CDR3nt: TGCGCCAGCAGCCCGCTTGGCCAACAGTTCAGAACCGGGGAGCTGTTTTTT; CDR3aa: CASSPLGQQFRTGELFF; d_gene: .; v_gene: TRBV4-1; j_gene: TRBJ2-2; abundance: .
CDR3nt: TGCGCCAGCAGCTACGGACAGGGGCAATACGAGCAGTACTTC; CDR3aa: CASSYGQGQYEQYF; d_gene: TRBD1; v_gene: TRBV4-1; j_gene: TRBJ2-7; abundance: few
CDR3nt: TGCAGCGTTGAGCAGGGGTTGAGGCAAGAGACCCAGTACTTC; CDR3aa: CSVEQGLRQETQYF; d_gene: .; v_gene: TRBV29-1; j_gene: TRBJ2-5; abundance: many
CDR3nt: TGCGCCAGCAGCCTCCTCTTTGGGGGTATGAGCAATCAGCCCCAGCATTTT; CDR3aa: CASSLLFGGMSNQPQHF; d_gene: .; v_gene: TRBV4-1; j_gene: TRBJ1-5; abundance: many
CDR3nt: TGTGCCAGCAGTTCACTAGCGGGCACAGATACGCAGTATTTT; CDR3aa: CASSSLAGTDTQYF; d_gene: TRBD2; v_gene: TRBV9; j_gene: TRBJ2-3; abundance: many
CDR3nt: TGTGCCAGCAGTCAAGGGGAGGTATCCCCGAATGAAAAACTGTTTTTT; CDR3aa: CASSQGEVSPNEKLFF; d_gene: .; v_gene: TRBV3-1; j_gene: TRBJ1-4; abundance: few
CDR3nt: TGTGCCTGGAGTACGACACCACAGGCACTCTCTGGAAGCACCATATATTTT; CDR3aa: CAWSTTPQALSGSTIYF; d_gene: .; v_gene: TRBV30; j_gene: TRBJ1-3; abundance: once
CDR3nt: TGTGCCAGCAGCCTCCAGGCCAACTATGGCTACACCTTC; CDR3aa: CASSLQANYGYTF; d_gene: .; v_gene: TRBV6-5; j_gene: TRBJ1-2; abundance: few
CDR3nt: TGCAGTGCCCACGGACAGGGACATAAGGAAAAACTGTTTTTT; CDR3aa: CSAHGQGHKEKLFF; d_gene: TRBD1; v_gene: TRBV20-1; j_gene: TRBJ1-4; abundance: .
CDR3nt: TGTGCTAGTAACAAAGGGTTAATCACAGATACGCAGTATTTT; CDR3aa: CASNKGLITDTQYF; d_gene: .; v_gene: TRBV12-5; j_gene: TRBJ2-3; abundance: many
CDR3nt: TGTGCCATCGAATGGGGGTACGGTCAGCCCCAGCATTTT; CDR3aa: CAIEWGYGQPQHF; d_gene: .; v_gene: TRBV6-1; j_gene: TRBJ1-5; abundance: many
CDR3nt: TGTGCCAGCAGCCCCGTTTGGGGGAACGAGCAGTACTTC; CDR3aa: CASSPVWGNEQYF; d_gene: .; v_gene: TRBV27; j_gene: TRBJ2-7; abundance: .
CDR3nt: TGCAGTGCAGGGACTGGCACAGATACGCAGTATTTT; CDR3aa: CSAGTGTDTQYF; d_gene: .; v_gene: TRBV20-1; j_gene: TRBJ2-3; abundance: .
CDR3nt: TGTGCCAGCAGTGAATCGCAGGAAAGGAGGGAGCAGTACTTC; CDR3aa: CASSESQERREQYF; d_gene: .; v_gene: TRBV2; j_gene: TRBJ2-7; abundance: .
CDR3nt: TGTGCCAGCAGTTACTCGGACACGATCAACATTCAGTACTTC; CDR3aa: CASSYSDTINIQYF; d_gene: .; v_gene: TRBV6-2/TRBV6-3; j_gene: TRBJ2-4; abundance: .
CDR3nt: TGTGCCAGCAGCCCGTCCGGGGGTGATGAGCAGTTCTTC; CDR3aa: CASSPSGGDEQFF; d_gene: .; v_gene: TRBV11-2; j_gene: TRBJ2-1; abundance: few
CDR3nt: TGTGCCAGCAGTGGCGGGGGGTACAGCACAGGTACGCAGTATTTT; CDR3aa: CASSGGGYSTGTQYF; d_gene: TRBD2; v_gene: TRBV2; j_gene: TRBJ2-3; abundance: .
CDR3nt: TGTGCCAGCAGTTTAATTTCAAGGGGACAGGGTGGACAGCCCCAGCATTTT; CDR3aa: CASSLISRGQGGQPQHF; d_gene: TRBD1; v_gene: TRBV27; j_gene: TRBJ1-5; abundance: .
CDR3nt: TGTGCCAGCAGTTCCGGACAGGCTGAGCAGTACTTC; CDR3aa: CASSSGQAEQYF; d_gene: TRBD1; v_gene: TRBV7-9; j_gene: TRBJ2-7; abundance: few
CDR3nt: TGCGCCAGCAGCCAAGAGCGTCGGAGCTCCTACGAGCAGTACTTC; CDR3aa: CASSQERRSSYEQYF; d_gene: .; v_gene: TRBV4-3; j_gene: TRBJ2-7; abundance: many